The subject of this entry is one T cell receptor beta chain. The data were taken from a study of shared clonotypes between healthy human individuals. None of the donors, who were healthy HIV-negative adults, had recently had acute infections or vaccinations. In the study's own analysis: ImmunoSEQ only sent back junction sequences with no quality scores, so filtering was done differently. The table came from immunoSEQ multiplex PCR; TCRdb's copy has only in-frame clones and leaves some out. V, J and clone size were drawn from that table, and D and trimming were deduced from the DNA. This table has about 1.5 million clones, 98% appearing once. The germline V gene encodes CDR1 MNHNS and CDR2 SASEGT. The CDR3 totals 14 residues. V was shortened by 2 bases and J by 7 bases, with 12 bases between the two germline ends.

The rearrangement joins TRBV6-1 to TRBJ2-1; D is unresolved. Sequencing was performed on naive CD4+ T cells sorted from blood. The subset was: CD45RA+ positively selected. The source is a man aged 30 to 45 in good health. The CDR3 protein is CASSEFIGTNEQFF. CDR3 coding DNA: TGTGCCAGCAGTGAATTTATAGGTACTAATGAGCAGTTCTTC.